This passage covers 30 T cell receptor beta chains from one sample sequenced in a study of blood T cell repertoires in COVID-19. This table comes from immunoSEQ multiplex PCR, and its TCRdb copy is limited to in-frame clones, with some not included. The sample lists 180,000 or so clones, approximately 80% seen once, with approximately 11% in the top ten. Sequenced: peripheral blood. These receptors came from a woman in her forties with COVID-19, enrolled during active disease.

The chain has TRBV7-3 and TRBJ2-2; TRBD2 matches at 7 bases. Trimming removed 4 bases from V and 8 bases from J; junction bases left unmatched: 1. The CDR3 extends over 12 amino acids. Germline V gene data show CDR1 as SGHTA and CDR2 as FQGTGA. Here the CDR3 reads CASSYSGGELFF. DNA of the CDR3: TGTGCCAGCAGCTATAGCGGGGGGGAGCTGTTTTTT.

The chain links TRBV10-3 to TRBJ2-1, with D possibly TRBD2 on 5 matching bases. The CDR3 length is 13 residues. Trimming left V 0 bases short and J 10 bases short, with 10 bases between. Germline V gene data show CDR1 as ENHRY and CDR2 as SYGVKD. The CDR3 DNA reads as TGTGCCATCAGTGAGTCGGATAGCGTGGAGCAGTTCTTC. It codes for CAISESDSVEQFF.

This clone was seen ten or more times. The chain uses TRBV19 and TRBJ1-2; 7 bases agree with TRBD1. There are 12 residues in the CDR3. The trim removed 9 bases at V and 7 bases at J, leaving 8 bases unmatched. CDR1 is LNHDA and CDR2 is SQIVND in the germline V gene (reference sequence). The CDR3: CASFAGGGGYTF. The CDR3 nucleotides are TGTGCCAGCTTCGCAGGGGGTGGTGGCTACACCTTC.

The chain joins TRBV19 to TRBJ1-1, with TRBD1 matching 10 bases. Per the germline V gene, CDR1 is LNHDA and CDR2 is SQIVND (reference sequence). The CDR3 has 17 residues. V trimming: 5 bases; J trimming: 1 base; junction bases outside the gene matches: 10. CDR3 bases: TGTGCCAGTAGTCCCCACGACAGGGGGCGACGGAACACTGAAGCTTTCTTT. It specifies CASSPHDRGRRNTEAFF.

The chain carries TRBV10-2 and TRBJ1-1, with D tentatively TRBD1 (5 bases). CDR1 WSHSY and CDR2 SAAADI come from the germline V gene. V lost 6 bases to trimming and J lost 2 bases, with 13 bases between them. This CDR3 is 14 amino acids long. The CDR3 nucleotides are TGCGCCAGCAGCTCAGGGTGGGAAAACACTGAAGCTTTCTTT. Protein: CASSSGWENTEAFF.

The chain combines TRBV6-5 with TRBJ1-1, with D maybe TRBD1 (5 bases). Looked up from germline, CDR1 is MNHEY and CDR2 is SVGAGI. V lost 0 bases and J lost 8, with 13 bases in between. CDR3 length equals 14 residues. The CDR3 region has the DNA TGTGCCAGCAGTTACTCGAGTCCCCGGACAGAAGCTTTCTTT. Protein sequence: CASSYSSPRTEAFF.

Written as DNA, the CDR3 is TGTGCCAGCAGCTTGAGAGAACGGAACACTGAAGCTTTCTTT. This encodes CASSLRERNTEAFF. V usage is TRBV7-2 and J usage is TRBJ1-1; no reliable D call. CDR3 size: 14 residues. Germline-derived CDR1 and CDR2 are SGHTA and FQGNSA. V lost 3 bases and J lost 1, with 9 bases in between. Drawing the rest from reference TRBV7-2 and TRBJ1-1, the complete variable domain is GAGVSQSPSNKVTEKGKDVELRCDPISGHTALYWYRQSLGQGLEFLIYFQGNSAPDKSGLPSDRFSAERTGGSVSTLTIQRTQQEDSAVYLCASSLRERNTEAFFGQGTRLTVV.

This CDR3 is CASSQFLSGQAQTETQYF. The DNA for the CDR3 is TGTGCCAGCAGCCAATTCTTATCAGGACAGGCTCAAACGGAGACCCAGTACTTC. V and J are TRBV3-1 (or the pseudogene TRBV3-2) and TRBJ2-5; 7 bases are a match to TRBD1. Germline CDR1 reads LGHDT; CDR2 reads YNNKEL (reference sequence). V trimming: 2 bases; J trimming: 5 bases; junction bases outside the gene matches: 17. The CDR3 runs 18 residues.

On this clone: A much larger clone lies a single base off, so this may be a read error. This rearrangement joins TRBV3-1 (or the pseudogene TRBV3-2) to TRBJ1-2; D is unclear. Trimming took 4 bases from V and 3 from J, leaving 6 bases between them. The CDR3 length is 12 residues. Per germline, CDR1 LGHDT and CDR2 YNNKEL (reference sequence). CDR3 protein: CASSPGDYGYTF. DNA of the CDR3: TGTGCCAGCAGCCCCGGGGACTATGGCTACACCTTC.

The chain carries TRBV6-2 or TRBV6-3 and TRBJ2-7, with 7 bases matching TRBD2. J was trimmed by 2 bases and V by 6 bases; bases with no gene match: 10. The germline CDR1 and CDR2 sequences are MNHEY and SVGEGT. The CDR3 is 15 amino acids. The CDR3 region has the DNA TGTGCCAGCAGCCGCGGAGCGGGGTGGCCCTACGAGCAGTACTTC. Its translation is CASSRGAGWPYEQYF.

The rearrangement uses TRBV27 and TRBJ2-6; D is undetermined. The CDR3 covers 16 residues. From germline, CDR1 is MNHEY and CDR2 SMNVEV (reference sequence). With 6 bases removed from V and 2 bases from J, the gap between germline ends came to 14 bases. For the CDR3, the DNA is TGTGCCAGCAGATCCCTACTCACAGCTGGGGCCAACGTCCTGACTTTC. This gives the protein CASRSLLTAGANVLTF.

The chain carries TRBV14 and TRBJ2-5; D is ambiguous. Germline assignment: CDR1 SGHDN and CDR2 FVKESK. Trimming left V 0 bases short and J 4 bases short, with 12 bases between. This CDR3 comprises 15 residues. CDR3 coding DNA: TGTGCCAGCAGCCAAGAATTGCCTACTACAGAGACCCAGTACTTC. Protein: CASSQELPTTETQYF. The variable domain in full, with the rest retrieved from reference TRBV14 and TRBJ2-5, is EAGVTQFPSHSVIEKGQTVTLRCDPISGHDNLYWYRRVMGKEIKFLLHFVKESKQDESGMPNNRFLAERTGGTYSTLKVQPAELEDSGVYFCASSQELPTTETQYFGPGTRLLVL.

The gene calls are TRBV28 and TRBJ2-5; 8 nucleotides agree with TRBD1. The CDR3 covers 15 residues. V was clipped by 7 bases and J by 5 bases; unmatched bases: 12. CDR1 is MDHEN, CDR2 SYDVKM, per germline. The CDR3 DNA follows: TGTGCCAGCACCCCGGACAGGGCCGAATGGGAGACCCAGTACTTC. Protein product: CASTPDRAEWETQYF.

The rearrangement uses TRBV28 and TRBJ1-2; D uncertain. V was shortened by 2 bases and J by 2 bases, with 15 bases between the two germline ends. CDR3 size: 16 residues. CDR1 is MDHEN, CDR2 SYDVKM, per germline. CDR3 loop: CASSLAQVTSNYGYTF. The CDR3 region has the DNA TGTGCCAGCAGTTTAGCGCAAGTCACGTCGAACTATGGCTACACCTTC.

This clone was observed at least ten times. The V call is TRBV18, the J call TRBJ1-5; TRBD1 matches at 10 bases. Germline trimming cut 2 bases from V and 2 bases from J; bases unmatched to any gene: 3. Looked up from germline, CDR1 is KGHSH and CDR2 is LQKENI. This CDR3 has 16 residues. The CDR3 coding sequence is TGTGCCAGCTCACCAGGGGGGACAGGGGGCAATCAGCCCCAGCATTTT. As protein: CASSPGGTGGNQPQHF.

This clone was observed a few times. The chain has TRBV19 and TRBJ1-5; D may be TRBD1 (6 bases). Germline V gene lookup returns CDR1 LNHDA and CDR2 SQIVND (reference sequence). The CDR3 has 16 residues. The ends were cut back, 4 bases at V and 0 bases at J, with 13 bases in the middle. CDR3 region: CASSTAHRASNQPQHF. The CDR3 coding sequence is TGTGCCAGTAGTACCGCGCACAGGGCTAGCAATCAGCCCCAGCATTTT.

This chain connects TRBV25-1 to TRBJ1-5; D is ambiguous. Germline lookup yields CDR1 MGHDK and CDR2 SYGVNS. CDR3 length: 14 amino acids. Between the trimmed V and J ends, which lost 5 bases and 6 bases, there was a span of 14 bases. CDR3 bases: TGTGCCAGCAGTCGGTTCGGGGAGGCTCAGCCCCAGCATTTT. Its protein is CASSRFGEAQPQHF.

This clone was observed a single time. The rearrangement links TRBV7-9 to TRBJ1-2; 10 nucleotides agree with TRBD1. Germline V CDR1 and CDR2: SEHNR, FQNEAQ (reference sequence). Losses at the gene ends were 5 bases for V and 5 bases for J; bases not matched to a gene: 5. The CDR3 length is 14 residues. CDR3 protein: CASSGQGVGYGYTF. In DNA form, the CDR3 reads TGTGCCAGCAGCGGACAGGGGGTTGGGTATGGCTACACCTTC.

This chain joins TRBV5-6 and TRBJ1-3, with a possible D match to TRBD1 (6 bases). This CDR3 contains 16 residues. The germline V gene has CDR1 SGHDT and CDR2 YYEEEE. V lost 2 bases, J lost 2 bases, and 14 bases lay in between. The DNA of the CDR3 is TGTGCCAGCAGCTTATATAACAGGGAAACTGGAAACACCATATATTTT. Encoded protein: CASSLYNRETGNTIYF. The full variable domain, its missing parts supplied by reference TRBV5-6 and TRBJ1-3, is DAGVTQSPTHLIKTRGQQVTLRCSPKSGHDTVSWYQQALGQGPQFIFQYYEEEERQRGNFPDRFSGHQFPNYSSELNVNALLLGDSALYLCASSLYNRETGNTIYFGEGSWLTVV.

This chain joins TRBV7-8 and TRBJ2-6; weak D call: TRBD1 (5 bases). Germline V gene lookup returns CDR1 SGHVS and CDR2 FQNEAQ. V lost 2 bases and J 0 bases, leaving 17 bases between the germline ends. The CDR3 is 19 residues long. CDR3 loop: CASSLTAGMTFSGANVLTF. CDR3 DNA sequence: TGTGCCAGCAGCTTAACAGCAGGGATGACATTCTCTGGGGCCAACGTCCTGACTTTC. Supplemented by reference TRBV7-8 and TRBJ2-6, the full variable domain reads GAGVSQSPRYKVAKRGQDVALRCDPISGHVSLFWYQQALGQGPEFLTYFQNEAQLDKSGLPSDRFFAERPEGSVSTLKIQRTQQEDSAVYLCASSLTAGMTFSGANVLTFGAGSRLTVL.

V is TRBV14 and J is TRBJ2-7, with D perhaps matching TRBD1 (6 bases). Per germline, CDR1 SGHDN and CDR2 FVKESK. V was pared by 2 bases and J by 5 bases, with 13 bases between. This CDR3 has 14 residues. CDR3 loop: CASSQRGRGHEQYF. The CDR3 region has the DNA TGTGCCAGCAGCCAACGCGGCAGGGGCCACGAGCAGTACTTC.

The J gene is TRBJ2-1, the V gene TRBV4-1; 7 nucleotides align to TRBD2. Germline trimming cut 4 bases from V and 2 bases from J; bases unmatched to any gene: 5. CDR3 length equals 15 residues. CDR1 MGHRA and CDR2 YSYEKL come from the germline V gene. The CDR3 reads CASSPLAATYNEQFF. CDR3 nucleotides: TGCGCCAGCAGCCCGCTAGCGGCCACCTACAATGAGCAGTTCTTC.

This rearrangement joins TRBV25-1 to TRBJ2-5; D is perhaps TRBD2 (6 bases). Trimming took off 3 bases at V and 1 base at J, with 15 bases between the two ends. The CDR3 runs to 16 residues. The V gene's germline CDR1 is MGHDK and CDR2 SYGVNS. The CDR3, as DNA: TGTGCCAGCAGTGACCCGCAGCGGGCAGGCCAAGAGACCCAGTACTTC. Translation: CASSDPQRAGQETQYF.

This chain joins TRBV30 and TRBJ2-7; possible D gene TRBD2, 6 bases. The germline V and J ends were trimmed by 5 bases and 3 bases, with 11 bases remaining between them. Germline-derived CDR1 and CDR2 are GTSNPN and SVGIG (reference sequence). The CDR3 is made up of 12 amino acids. As DNA, the CDR3 is TGTGCCTGGTCGGGAGACAGCTACGAGCAGTACTTC. Translated: CAWSGDSYEQYF.

The chain joins TRBV10-3 to TRBJ1-5; the D gene is possibly TRBD1 (5 bases). Trimming took off 0 bases at V and 0 bases at J, with 15 bases between the two ends. The germline V gene has CDR1 ENHRY and CDR2 SYGVKD. There are 18 residues in the CDR3. The CDR3 protein is CAISESIPGADSNQPQHF. CDR3 in DNA: TGTGCCATCAGTGAGTCGATTCCTGGGGCCGATAGCAATCAGCCCCAGCATTTT.

Here the CDR3 DNA reads TGTGCCAGCAGAAACAGGGGGTCTAACTATGGCTACACCTTC. Its protein is CASRNRGSNYGYTF. The chain employs TRBV2 and TRBJ1-2, with TRBD1 identical over 8 bases. Germline V CDR1 and CDR2: SNHLY, FYNNEI. This CDR3 comprises 14 residues. V gave up 6 bases and J gave up 0 bases; unmatched junction bases: 3.

This chain connects TRBV4-1 to TRBJ1-6, with TRBD1 as a possible D gene (6 bases). This CDR3 region has 15 residues. Germline CDR1 is MGHRA and CDR2 is YSYEKL. V lost 5 bases to trimming and J lost 8 bases, with 16 bases between them. The CDR3 loop reads CASSSNRAGDSPLHF. The CDR3 bases are TGCGCCAGCAGCTCTAACAGGGCAGGCGATTCACCCCTCCACTTT.

The chain couples TRBV5-6 to TRBJ2-1, with 10 bases aligning to TRBD1. Germline V gene data show CDR1 as SGHDT and CDR2 as YYEEEE. The CDR3 spans 15 residues. Trimming at V came to 0 bases and at J to 7 bases, leaving 4 bases not matched to a gene. This CDR3 reads CASSLVPGQGNEQFF. CDR3 nucleotide sequence: TGTGCCAGCAGCTTGGTCCCGGGACAGGGGAATGAGCAGTTCTTC. The full variable domain, completed using reference TRBV5-6 and TRBJ2-1, is DAGVTQSPTHLIKTRGQQVTLRCSPKSGHDTVSWYQQALGQGPQFIFQYYEEEERQRGNFPDRFSGHQFPNYSSELNVNALLLGDSALYLCASSLVPGQGNEQFFGPGTRLTVL.

This chain connects TRBV9 to TRBJ2-1, with 7 nucleotides matching TRBD2. Germline CDR1 and CDR2: SGDLS and YYNGEE. Trimming at V came to 3 bases and at J to 9 bases, leaving 12 bases not matched to a gene. The CDR3 covers 15 residues. The DNA for the CDR3 is TGTGCCAGCAGCGGCGGACTAGTGCTATCAGGTGAGCAGTTCTTC. The encoded protein is CASSGGLVLSGEQFF.

The J gene is TRBJ2-1, the V gene TRBV3-1 (or the pseudogene TRBV3-2), with TRBD1 matching 12 bases. This CDR3 comprises 17 residues. Germline V gives CDR1 LGHDT, CDR2 YNNKEL (reference sequence). J gave up 6 bases and V 3 bases, and 9 bases lay outside the gene matches. The CDR3 loop is CASSQGQGALSVNEQFF. The CDR3, as DNA: TGTGCCAGCAGCCAGGGACAGGGGGCCCTTTCGGTCAATGAGCAGTTCTTC.